Shown below are 17 T cell receptor beta chains from a single sample sequenced in a study of blood T cells in healthy people across ages. Primed by a sample-barcoded 5' primer and a J-beta primer mix, a second PCR proceeded for about 7 to 12 cycles. TCRdb independently ran MiXCR on the 5' RACE reads; one entry per CDR3 protein. The sample lists some 640,000 distinct CDR3 sequences, about 30% occurring once. Sequencing used blood. Source of these receptors: a woman of 80 years or more in good health.

The CDR3 DNA reads as TGCAGTGCTAGCCTTTGGTACCAAGAGACCCAGTACTTC. It codes for CSASLWYQETQYF. The rearrangement uses TRBV20-1 and TRBJ2-5; no clear D gene. The length of the CDR3 is 13 residues. Between the trimmed V and J ends, which lost 3 bases and 0 bases, there was a span of 8 bases. Germline assignment: CDR1 DFQATT and CDR2 SNEGSKA (reference sequence).

The V and J genes are TRBV20-1 and TRBJ2-1, with D unclear. The CDR3 runs 15 residues. Germline values: CDR1 DFQATT, CDR2 SNEGSKA (reference sequence). Trimming stripped 3 bases from V and 3 bases from J, with 15 bases between. This CDR3 is CSASRPGPSYNEQFF. In DNA form, the CDR3 reads TGCAGTGCTAGCCGGCCCGGACCGAGCTACAATGAGCAGTTCTTC.

The chain carries TRBV5-1 and TRBJ1-5; TRBD1 agrees at 11 bases. The ends lost 5 bases at V and 2 bases at J; junction bases unmatched: 9. The CDR3 runs 17 residues. Germline V gene lookup returns CDR1 SGHRS and CDR2 YFSETQ. The DNA of the CDR3 is TGCGCCAGCAGGCCCGGACAGGGGGCGGAGGGCAATCAGCCCCAGCATTTT. Translation gives CASRPGQGAEGNQPQHF.

The chain recombines TRBV7-3 with TRBJ2-7; D remains ambiguous. The CDR3 consists of 15 residues. The V and J ends lost 5 bases and 1 base respectively, with 15 bases between them. Germline V gene lookup returns CDR1 SGHTA and CDR2 FQGTGA. The CDR3 reads CASSQALGTSYEQYF. The CDR3 region has the DNA TGTGCCAGCAGCCAAGCCCTCGGCACATCCTACGAGCAGTACTTC.

The gene calls are TRBV5-1 and TRBJ1-5, with 8 bases lining up with TRBD1. V gave up 4 bases and J gave up 6 bases; unmatched junction bases: 6. CDR1 and CDR2 from the germline V gene are SGHRS and YFSETQ. The CDR3 has 14 residues. In DNA form, the CDR3 reads TGCGCCAGCAGCCCAGGACAGGGTGCTCAGCCCCAGCATTTT. As protein: CASSPGQGAQPQHF.

The table lists this clonotype with a few counts. The rearrangement uses TRBV6-1 and TRBJ2-6, with D unclear. CDR1 MNHNS and CDR2 SASEGT come from the germline V gene. There are 16 residues in the CDR3. Between the trimmed V and J ends, which lost 1 base and 0 bases, there was a span of 7 bases. The CDR3 reads CASSEGHLSGANVLTF. For the CDR3, the DNA is TGTGCCAGCAGTGAAGGGCACCTCTCTGGGGCCAACGTCCTGACTTTC.

Remarks on this clonotype: Mismatch with germline at one junction end may stem from a read error. The chain links TRBV7-9 to TRBJ2-1; unclear D gene. CDR3 size: 12 residues. Germline V CDR1 and CDR2: SEHNR, FQNEAQ (reference sequence). CDR3 bases: TGTACCAGCAGCTTAGAGGTCAATGAGCAGTTCTTC. Protein product: CTSSLEVNEQFF.

This clonotype was recorded many times. CDR3 sequence: CASSPGIAGDNEQFF. The DNA for the CDR3 is TGTGCCAGCAGCCCCGGAATAGCGGGGGACAATGAGCAGTTCTTC. This sequence joins TRBV3-1 and TRBJ2-1; 9 positions match TRBD2. CDR3 length: 15 amino acids. V shed 4 bases, J shed 5 bases, and the junction held 6 bases outside the gene matches. CDR1 is LGHDT and CDR2 is YNNKEL in the germline V gene (reference sequence).

This clonotype was seen a handful of times. The chain has TRBV11-3 and TRBJ2-1; a weak D match, TRBD2 (6 bases). Germline V gene sequence: CDR1 SGHNT, CDR2 YENEEA. The ends were cut back, 2 bases at V and 2 bases at J, with 13 bases in the middle. The CDR3 is 16 amino acids. CDR3 bases: TGTGCCAGCAGCTTAAATGCTGCGGGGACCTACAATGAGCAGTTCTTC. Translation gives CASSLNAAGTYNEQFF.

V usage is TRBV7-9 and J usage is TRBJ1-1; D remains unclear. The germline V gene has CDR1 SEHNR and CDR2 FQNEAQ (reference sequence). The CDR3 sequence is 12 residues long. The V end lost 5 bases, the J end lost 8 bases, and 12 bases lay between the germline ends. The CDR3 bases are TGTGCCAGCAGCCTTTACGTAGGGGAAGCTTTCTTT. It yields the protein CASSLYVGEAFF.

This clonotype has a count of ten or more. The gene calls are TRBV30 and TRBJ1-1, with D tentatively TRBD1 (5 bases). Trimming took off 8 bases at V and 2 bases at J, with 9 bases between the two ends. Looked up from germline, CDR1 is GTSNPN and CDR2 is SVGIG (reference sequence). The CDR3 consists of 11 residues. CDR3 loop: CAGTVNTEAFF. For the CDR3, the DNA is TGTGCCGGGACGGTCAACACTGAAGCTTTCTTT.

At least ten counts were recorded for this clonotype. V gene TRBV29-1 combines with J gene TRBJ2-7; the D call may be TRBD1 or TRBD2 (5 bases each). This CDR3 region has 18 residues. The germline CDR1 and CDR2 sequences are SQVTM and ANQGSEA. V lost 1 base, J lost 9 bases, and 31 bases lay in between. The CDR3 reads CSVEGRPNERGTLSRQYF. The CDR3 DNA is TGCAGCGTTGAAGGGCGTCCGAACGAGAGAGGGACCCTTTCACGGCAGTACTTC.

This clonotype was observed at least ten times. The J gene is TRBJ2-7, the V gene TRBV7-2, with 8 nucleotides matching TRBD1. CDR3 length: 14 residues. Looked up from germline, CDR1 is SGHTA and CDR2 is FQGNSA. The trim removed 5 bases at V and 3 bases at J, leaving 6 bases unmatched. CDR3 coding DNA: TGTGCCAGCAGCCCATCCGGGACAGGCTACGAGCAGTACTTC. Amino acids: CASSPSGTGYEQYF.

On this clonotype itself: A read error may be the cause here, since a much bigger clone is one base away. The rearrangement links TRBV5-1 to TRBJ1-1; TRBD1 aligns across 8 bases. With V trimmed by 3 bases and J by 6 bases, 10 bases remained unmatched. Germline CDR1 reads SGHRS; CDR2 reads YFSETQ. The CDR3 is 15 residues long. CDR3 sequence: CASSWCPGGNSEAFF. The CDR3 DNA reads TGCGCCAGCAGCTGGTGCCCAGGGGGCAATTCTGAAGCTTTCTTT.

This clonotype was detected once. This could be a read error, since a much larger clone is one nucleotide away. The rearrangement uses TRBV15 and TRBJ1-5; TRBD1 aligns across 7 bases. Germline V gene lookup returns CDR1 LNHNV and CDR2 YYDKDF (reference sequence). The CDR3 sequence is 14 residues long. The DNA of the CDR3 is TGTGCCACCAGCCCAGGGGGGGGAGATCAGCCCCGGCATTTT. Its protein product is CATSPGGGDQPRHF. Based on the CDR3 plus reference TRBV15 and TRBJ1-5, the full variable domain is DAMVIQNPRYQVTQFGKPVTLSCSQTLNHNVMYWYQQKSSQAPKLLFHYYDKDFNNEADTPDNFQSRRPNTSFCFLDIRSPGLGDTAMYLCATSPGGGDQPRHFGDGTRLSIL.

This clonotype was detected many times. The chain employs TRBV7-2 and TRBJ2-3, with TRBD2 matching 10 bases. This CDR3 is built from 15 residues. V lost 6 bases, J lost 2 bases, and 5 bases stayed unmatched. CDR1 is SGHTA, CDR2 FQGNSA, per germline. The CDR3 spells CASSLLAGFTDTQYF. Written as DNA, the CDR3 is TGTGCCAGCAGTTTACTAGCGGGATTCACAGATACGCAGTATTTT.

V is TRBV6-1 and J is TRBJ1-4, with TRBD1 identical over 9 bases. Germline V gene data show CDR1 as MNHNS and CDR2 as SASEGT. The CDR3 runs 16 residues. Unmatched junction bases numbered 6, after V lost 4 bases and J lost 3 bases. The CDR3 reads CASSAETGGPNEKLFF. Here the CDR3 DNA reads TGTGCCAGCAGTGCAGAGACAGGGGGGCCTAATGAAAAACTGTTTTTT.